This T cell receptor beta chain is from a study of shared clonotypes between healthy human individuals (dated by TCRdb to the early 2020s). Some background on the complete study: The cohort included three men and a couple of women between 18 and 49 years of age. Per donor, three plates each were used for CD4 naive and CD4 memory, two for CD8 naive, and one for CD8 memory. Blood TCR repertoires of about 5 healthy adults were deeply sequenced to estimate repertoire size and the extent of clonotype sharing between individuals. To increase sequencing depth and limit assay-specific biases, TCR repertoire library preparation and sequencing were carried out by different laboratories using diverse techniques. Each donor's leukapheresis produced roughly between roughly 0.85 and 9.5 billion PBMCs. What the authors observed across the whole study: Only blood was sampled, and tissue TCR repertoires likely differ from those in blood. Clonotypes shared by all four sorted-subset donors showed higher generation probabilities than non-shared clonotypes. Rarefaction of sorted-subset datasets indicated incomplete sequencing despite the large sequencing depth. Based on pairwise subsampling, the degree of clonotype sharing among donors was expected to be affected by sequencing depth. Estimated clonotype richness was generally larger for naive than for memory subsets. Sharing across a few donors was observed for about 5% of naive CD4, about 4% of naive CD8, over 2% of memory CD4, and about 0.38% of memory CD8 clonotypes. Because the study included only a small number of donors, the genetic and exposure-history diversity represented was limited.

Taken from cysteine to phenylalanine, the CDR3 has 16 residues. This entry keeps only the CDR3 DNA: 48 bases, framed from base 1. CDR1 and CDR2, looked up from the germline V gene (reference sequence), are SGHNT and YYREEE. V loses 4 bases, J loses 0 bases, and the germline ends lie 15 bases apart. Donors were healthy HIV-negative adults with no recently reported acute infections or vaccinations. Only Caucasian adults living in Nashville, Tennessee, USA were represented among the donors. CD4+ T cells were enriched through magnetic negative selection, after which naive cells were positively selected on CD45RA and the remaining negative fraction served as the memory subset. After blood collection by leukapheresis, PBMCs were isolated using Ficoll-Histopaque density gradient centrifugation and then cryopreserved in the vapor phase of liquid nitrogen. Analytical flow cytometry was used to check the purity and quantity of every magnetically sorted T cell population. Genomic DNA was isolated from each sorted fraction and quantified by UV absorbance on a Nanodrop 2000c.

TCR CDR3 regions were amplified from genomic DNA by multiplex PCR using the deep immunoSEQ assay. Genomic DNA extracted from each cell subset was distributed evenly over all wells of several immunoSEQ 96-well plates, and each plate served as one replicate. Each replicate PCR for sorted subsets received around 200 ng genomic DNA, equal to about 29,000 T cell genomes. The purified libraries were quantified using a Qubit 3.0 fluorometer, sized with a Bioanalyzer 2100, and then quantified again using the KAPA Library Quantification kit. Every immunoSEQ 96-well plate was sequenced on a dedicated single-read 150-cycle Illumina NextSeq 550 flow cell. The published analysis was carried out like this. The immunoSEQ output contained only junctional sequences without quality scores, so filtering could not match that applied to full-length reads. Sequences were annotated with PyIR, a Python wrapper for IgBLAST v1.9, and V/J genes and CDR3 were assigned using IMGT germline references. Reads were removed for weak V/J assignments (E-value above 1e-6), missing CDR3, stop codons, out-of-frame junctions, or ambiguous translated residues. A V3J clonotype was defined by an identical inferred V gene, J gene, and CDR3 amino acid sequence. Percentage overlap between repertoires was calculated by dividing the number of shared unique clonotypes by the size of the smaller repertoire. Three approaches were used to assess repertoire richness: RTK rarefaction, the Chao1 estimator, and Recon v2.1 estimates of unobserved clonotypes. For all TCRbeta clonotypes obtained by the gDNA method from four donors, generation probabilities were computed with OLGA. The clones in this table, taken by TCRdb from immuneACCESS, are in-frame only. Not every clone is retained; where verified, under half of the shortfall comes from an unresolved V gene, and the cause of the rest is unknown. Clonal size and the V and J genes are those of that table, whereas D and trimming came from the DNA. Recorded for this sample are 2.3 million or so clones; 80% to 95% of them occurred a single time. The ten largest account for about 0.39% of the sample.

Concerning this clone: It has no known antigen specificity. Base qualities were left out, and no much larger clone turns up one base away.

The chain employs TRBV5-4 and TRBJ2-3, with the D segment identity uncertain. The sequence came from a man between 18 and 35 years old in good health. Some clones in this sample may be carry-over from other donors' samples. Sample: naive CD4+ T cells from PBMCs. The cell subset or site label, read with the paper, signifies: CD45RA+ positively selected. The DNA is TGTGCCAGCAGCACAAACGGCGGATCTAGCACAGATACGCAGTATTTT. Its translation is CASSTNGGSSTDTQYF.